This passage covers 19 T cell receptor beta chains from one sample sequenced in a study of cytomegalovirus exposure and HLA in healthy donors. TCRdb's copy holds only in-frame clones and misses some; the assay was immunoSEQ multiplex PCR. The sample contains approximately 240,000 clones, over 80% of which appear only once. Input material: PBMCs. These receptors were obtained from a woman under 30 in good health and CMV-seronegative.

This clone came up a few times. This sequence joins TRBV30 and TRBJ1-1; D uncertain. This CDR3 comprises 12 residues. V dropped 8 bases and J dropped 5 bases, with 15 bases sitting between them. Per the germline V gene, CDR1 is GTSNPN and CDR2 is SVGIG (reference sequence). The DNA for the CDR3 is TGTGCCGTCCGTAGTGGGAGGACTGAAGCTTTCTTT. Translation: CAVRSGRTEAFF. Drawing the rest from reference TRBV30 and TRBJ1-1, the complete variable domain is SQTIHQWPATLVQPVGSPLSLECTVEGTSNPNLYWYRQAAGRGLQLLFYSVGIGQISSEVPQNLSASRPQDRQFILSSKKLLLSDSGFYLCAVRSGRTEAFFGQGTRLTVV.

The chain joins TRBV5-1 to TRBJ2-7; TRBD1 aligns across 10 bases. The CDR3 has 13 residues. Germline CDR1 SGHRS, CDR2 YFSETQ. After removal of 4 bases from V and 6 bases from J, the junction contained 4 bases not matched to a gene. The CDR3 DNA reads TGCGCCAGCAGCCCGGACAGGGGGGGCGAGCAGTACTTC. It is translated as CASSPDRGGEQYF.

This clone was seen just once. This chain connects TRBV30 to TRBJ2-1; TRBD2 matches 13 bases. V shed 6 bases and J 8 bases; nucleotides not matched to a gene: 10. This CDR3 region has 15 residues. CDR1 is GTSNPN, CDR2 SVGIG, per germline (reference sequence). The CDR3 is CACERTSGRGDEQFF. In DNA form, the CDR3 reads TGTGCCTGCGAACGAACTAGCGGGAGGGGCGATGAGCAGTTCTTC.

The V gene is TRBV28, the J gene TRBJ1-2, with 7 positions matching TRBD1. The CDR3 covers 12 residues. V lost 8 bases to trimming and J lost 4 bases; unmatched junction nucleotides: 4. The germline V gene encodes CDR1 MDHEN and CDR2 SYDVKM. This CDR3 is CASEGAVYGYTF. The CDR3 bases are TGTGCCAGCGAGGGGGCGGTCTATGGCTACACCTTC.

The J gene is TRBJ2-2, the V gene TRBV30, with no clear D. CDR1 is GTSNPN, CDR2 SVGIG, per germline (reference sequence). The V end lost 2 bases, the J end lost 0 bases, and 7 bases lay between the germline ends. The CDR3 is 14 amino acids. Here the CDR3 DNA reads TGTGCCTGGAGTCCCGGTTCGAACACCGGGGAGCTGTTTTTT. It codes for CAWSPGSNTGELFF.

This clone was picked up one time. The J gene is TRBJ1-3, the V gene TRBV30; D is uncertain. This CDR3 has 13 amino acids. The germline V gene encodes CDR1 GTSNPN and CDR2 SVGIG (reference sequence). V shed 1 base and J shed 4 bases, with 8 bases lying between them. The CDR3 nucleotides read TGTGCCTGGAGTGCAGGTGGGGGAAACACCATATATTTT. It specifies CAWSAGGGNTIYF.

This chain links TRBV27 with TRBJ1-5; weak D call: TRBD1 (6 bases). The CDR3 has 14 residues. The V end was cut by 4 bases, the J end by 0 bases, with 7 bases between. Per germline, CDR1 MNHEY and CDR2 SMNVEV (reference sequence). The CDR3 DNA follows: TGTGCCAGCAGTTCGGACAGTAGCAATCAGCCCCAGCATTTT. Protein product: CASSSDSSNQPQHF.

The gene calls are TRBV19 and TRBJ2-1, with 16 positions matching TRBD2. Germline lookup yields CDR1 LNHDA and CDR2 SQIVND (reference sequence). Trimming took 2 bases from V and 7 from J; bases not matched to a gene: 14. The CDR3 spans 20 residues. For the CDR3, the DNA is TGTGCCAGTAGTATAAATTTGGGACTAGCGGGAGGGCCCCCACATAATGAGCAGTTCTTC. Translated, it gives CASSINLGLAGGPPHNEQFF.

The CDR3 region is CASSYRTGDYEQYF. The CDR3, as DNA: TGTGCCAGCAGTTACCGGACAGGGGACTACGAGCAGTACTTC. The chain uses TRBV6-6 and TRBJ2-7; 9 nucleotides line up with TRBD1. The junction had 2 bases not matched to a gene; V was cut back by 2 bases and J by 3 bases. Germline CDR1 MNHNY, CDR2 SVGAGI (reference sequence). The CDR3 runs 14 residues.

In DNA form, the CDR3 reads TGTGCCTGGAACAGGATTAGCACAGATACGCAGTATTTT. This sequence encodes CAWNRISTDTQYF. The chain recombines TRBV30 with TRBJ2-3; weak D call: TRBD1 (5 bases). The CDR3 has 13 residues. The V end was cut by 4 bases, the J end by 0 bases, with 8 bases between. Germline V gene data show CDR1 as GTSNPN and CDR2 as SVGIG (reference sequence).

V and J are TRBV5-1 and TRBJ2-7, with 11 positions matching TRBD2. The CDR3 has 19 amino acids. V trimming: 1 base; J trimming: 0 bases; junction bases outside the gene matches: 12. Germline V gives CDR1 SGHRS, CDR2 YFSETQ. The CDR3 loop is CASSLPLAGEKSFSYEQYF. CDR3 nucleotide sequence: TGCGCCAGCAGCTTGCCACTAGCGGGAGAGAAATCATTCTCCTACGAGCAGTACTTC.

V usage is TRBV27 and J usage is TRBJ2-5, with TRBD1 as a possible D gene (9 bases). Per germline, CDR1 MNHEY and CDR2 SMNVEV (reference sequence). The ends were cut back, 5 bases at V and 3 bases at J, with 25 bases in the middle. This CDR3 comprises 18 residues. As DNA, the CDR3 is TGTGCCAGCAGTAGGGGTAACAGGGGGCGAGCGGGGGAAGAGACCCAGTACTTC. Translated, it gives CASSRGNRGRAGEETQYF.

The chain's CDR3 is CASSQEGLAGALYNEQFF. The CDR3 nucleotides are TGCGCCAGCAGCCAAGAGGGACTAGCGGGAGCTCTCTACAATGAGCAGTTCTTC. This chain connects TRBV4-1 to TRBJ2-1; TRBD2 matches 14 bases. Per the germline V gene, CDR1 is MGHRA and CDR2 is YSYEKL. Trimming cost V 0 bases and J 3 bases; bases outside gene matches: 4. The CDR3 covers 18 residues.

This clone came up once. V usage is TRBV6-4 and J usage is TRBJ2-2; no clear D gene. The CDR3 runs 17 residues. Trimming removed 0 bases at V and 0 bases at J, with 11 bases between. Germline CDR1 is MRHNA and CDR2 is SNTAGT. The CDR3 loop is CASSDSMKGANTGELFF. The CDR3 bases are TGTGCCAGCAGTGACTCGATGAAAGGAGCGAACACCGGGGAGCTGTTTTTT.

The chain recombines TRBV7-3 with TRBJ1-3, with D tentatively TRBD1 (5 bases). Trimming shortened V by 0 bases and J by 1 base, and 7 bases separated the two germline ends. Germline CDR1 SGHTA, CDR2 FQGTGA. The CDR3 spans 15 residues. CDR3 loop: CASSLTQGSGNTIYF. The DNA for the CDR3 is TGTGCCAGCAGCTTAACGCAGGGTTCTGGAAACACCATATATTTT.

J is TRBJ1-3 and V is TRBV6-1; D is unresolved. The germline V gene encodes CDR1 MNHNS and CDR2 SASEGT. Trimming took off 8 bases at V and 0 bases at J, with 11 bases between the two ends. This CDR3 is 14 amino acids long. The CDR3 sequence: CASRRQGSGNTIYF. The DNA of the CDR3 is TGTGCCAGCCGGCGACAAGGCTCTGGAAACACCATATATTTT.

This clone was counted once. The sample carries other DNA sequences with the same CDR3. The V gene is TRBV30, the J gene TRBJ1-5; the D gene is possibly TRBD1 (5 bases). The CDR3 is 13 residues long. CDR1 and CDR2 (germline): GTSNPN, SVGIG (reference sequence). V was trimmed by 2 bases and J by 5 bases, leaving 10 bases between them. CDR3 amino acids: CAWSPGGDQPQHF. For the CDR3, the DNA is TGTGCCTGGAGTCCCGGAGGGGATCAGCCCCAGCATTTT.

Only a few counts were recorded for this clone. Other DNA sequences of this sample code for an identical CDR3. The chain employs TRBV5-1 and TRBJ1-5; D not certain. V gave up 0 bases and J gave up 1 base, with 5 bases separating them. The CDR3 sequence is 14 residues long. Germline V CDR1 and CDR2: SGHRS, YFSETQ. This CDR3 reads CASSLGQSNQPQHF. The CDR3 coding sequence is TGCGCCAGCAGCTTGGGGCAGAGCAATCAGCCCCAGCATTTT.

The chain joins TRBV4-2 to TRBJ1-2, with TRBD1 matching 9 bases. Germline CDR1 LGHNA, CDR2 YNFKEQ. Unmatched junction bases numbered 9, after V lost 1 base and J lost 3 bases. CDR3 size: 17 residues. In DNA form, the CDR3 reads TGTGCCAGCAGCCAAGTTAGGGGACAGGGAGCTTACTATGGCTACACCTTC. Translated: CASSQVRGQGAYYGYTF.